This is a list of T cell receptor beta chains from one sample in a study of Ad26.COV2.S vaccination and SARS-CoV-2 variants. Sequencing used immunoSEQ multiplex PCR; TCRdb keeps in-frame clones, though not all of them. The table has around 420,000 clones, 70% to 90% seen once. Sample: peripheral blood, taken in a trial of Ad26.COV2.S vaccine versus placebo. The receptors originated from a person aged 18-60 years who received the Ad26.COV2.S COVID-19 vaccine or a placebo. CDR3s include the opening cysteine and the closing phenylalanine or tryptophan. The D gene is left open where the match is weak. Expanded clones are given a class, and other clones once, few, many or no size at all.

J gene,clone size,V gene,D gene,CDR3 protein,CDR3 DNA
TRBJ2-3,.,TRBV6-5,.,CASSSRTASTDTQYF,TGTGCCAGCAGCAGTAGGACGGCTAGCACAGATACGCAGTATTTT
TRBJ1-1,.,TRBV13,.,CASSLRVRGQTEAFF,TGTGCCAGCAGCTTACGAGTCAGGGGTCAGACTGAAGCTTTCTTT
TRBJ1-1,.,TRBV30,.,CARRGAGNTEAFF,TGTGCCCGCCGAGGGGCAGGAAACACTGAAGCTTTCTTT
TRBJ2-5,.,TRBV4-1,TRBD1,CASSQVQGAGETQYF,TGCGCCAGCAGCCAAGTACAGGGGGCAGGAGAGACCCAGTACTTC
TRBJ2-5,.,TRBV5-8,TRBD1,CASSLAWTGEETQYF,TGTGCCAGCAGCTTGGCCTGGACAGGGGAAGAGACCCAGTACTTC
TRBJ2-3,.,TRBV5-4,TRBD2,CASSLERGWADTQYF,TGTGCCAGCAGCTTGGAGCGGGGGTGGGCAGATACGCAGTATTTT
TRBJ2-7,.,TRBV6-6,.,CASSYKGGAHYEQYF,TGTGCCAGCAGTTACAAGGGGGGCGCGCACTACGAGCAGTACTTC
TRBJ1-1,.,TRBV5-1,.,CASGGDTEAFF,TGCGCCAGTGGCGGGGACACTGAAGCTTTCTTT
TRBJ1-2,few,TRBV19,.,CASSTGTLSNGYTF,TGTGCCAGTAGTACCGGGACTCTTTCTAATGGCTACACCTTC
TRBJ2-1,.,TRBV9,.,CASSVEYAGQYNEQFF,TGTGCCAGCAGCGTAGAGTATGCGGGACAATACAATGAGCAGTTCTTC
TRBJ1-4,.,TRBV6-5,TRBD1,CASRPGQNNEKLFF,TGTGCCAGCAGACCGGGACAGAACAATGAAAAACTGTTTTTT
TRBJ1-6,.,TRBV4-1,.,CASSQLGGVAYNSPLHF,TGCGCCAGCAGCCAACTAGGGGGTGTCGCCTATAATTCACCCCTCCACTTT
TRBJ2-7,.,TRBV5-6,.,CASSLPVQGYYEQYF,TGTGCCAGCAGCTTGCCCGTACAGGGCTACTACGAGCAGTACTTC
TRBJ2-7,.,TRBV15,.,CATSRDARPDYEQYF,TGTGCCACCAGCAGAGATGCGAGACCTGACTACGAGCAGTACTTC
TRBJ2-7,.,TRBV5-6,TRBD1,CASSLGTAPREQYF,TGTGCCAGCAGCCTAGGGACAGCCCCTCGCGAGCAGTACTTC
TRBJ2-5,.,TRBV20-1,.,CSAGWETQYF,TGCAGTGCAGGGTGGGAGACCCAGTACTTC
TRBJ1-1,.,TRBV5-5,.,CASSLGAVGEAFF,TGTGCCAGCAGCTTGGGGGCAGTTGGTGAAGCTTTCTTT
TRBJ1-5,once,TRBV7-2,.,CASSLVGGSNQPQHF,TGTGCCAGCAGCTTGGTCGGGGGAAGCAATCAGCCCCAGCATTTT
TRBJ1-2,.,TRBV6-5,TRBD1,CASSYRGQGGRHGYTF,TGTGCCAGCAGTTACAGGGGACAGGGGGGGAGACATGGCTACACCTTC
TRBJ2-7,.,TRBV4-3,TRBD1,CASSQDWTGAYEQYF,TGCGCCAGCAGCCAAGATTGGACAGGGGCCTACGAGCAGTACTTC